The 7 T cell receptor beta chains given below trace back to one sample, sequenced in a study of OX40 agonist ivuxolimab in advanced cancers. Profiled with immunoSEQ multiplex PCR; TCRdb holds only in-frame clones, not every one. The sample consists of more than 50,000 clones, 75% to 85% of them appearing once. Source: CD4+ or CD8+ T cells sorted from blood, taken in a trial of the OX40 agonist ivuxolimab. All receptors derive from an adult with an advanced solid tumor such as melanoma, head and neck, liver or kidney cancer.

The rearrangement links TRBV7-2 to TRBJ2-5, with 8 positions matching TRBD2. The V segment lost 1 base and the J segment 5 bases; nucleotides outside the gene matches: 6. The germline V gene has CDR1 SGHTA and CDR2 FQGNSA. The CDR3 sequence is 15 residues long. This chain's CDR3 is CASSLEGLDTETQYF. The CDR3 region has the DNA TGTGCCAGCAGCTTAGAGGGACTAGATACGGAGACCCAGTACTTC.

This clone appeared a few times. The chain joins TRBV18 to TRBJ2-7, with D unresolved. CDR3 size: 14 residues. The V gene lost 3 bases and the J gene lost 3 bases, with 12 bases spanning the gap. CDR1 KGHSH and CDR2 LQKENI come from the germline V gene. The CDR3 is CASSPSGLGYEQYF. The CDR3 nucleotides are TGTGCCAGCTCACCTTCGGGTCTCGGCTACGAGCAGTACTTC.

With respect to this clone: Other DNA sequences of this sample code for an identical CDR3. The genes are TRBV9 and TRBJ1-2; 10 nucleotides agree with TRBD1. The CDR3 contains 14 residues. The V segment lost 2 bases and the J segment 2 bases; nucleotides outside the gene matches: 0. Germline V CDR1 and CDR2: SGDLS, YYNGEE. CDR3 residues: CASSVGQGNYGYTF. DNA for the CDR3: TGTGCCAGCAGCGTGGGACAGGGGAACTATGGCTACACCTTC.

The chain is built from TRBV2 and TRBJ2-2; D remains unclear. Trimming removed 6 bases at V and 0 bases at J, with 8 bases between. Germline V gives CDR1 SNHLY, CDR2 FYNNEI. The CDR3 is made up of 14 amino acids. The CDR3 nucleotides read TGTGCCAGCAGCCAGACATCGAACACCGGGGAGCTGTTTTTT. Translated, it gives CASSQTSNTGELFF.

The V call is TRBV2, the J call TRBJ1-6; D is perhaps TRBD1 (6 bases). CDR1 and CDR2 (germline): SNHLY, FYNNEI. The CDR3 consists of 15 residues. With 5 bases removed from V and 8 bases from J, the gap between germline ends came to 16 bases. CDR3 amino acids: CASSQGQGHDSPLHF. The CDR3 region has the DNA TGTGCCAGCAGTCAAGGGCAGGGGCACGATTCACCCCTCCACTTT.

The chain carries TRBV2 and TRBJ1-5, with 9 nucleotides matching TRBD1. Per the germline V gene, CDR1 is SNHLY and CDR2 is FYNNEI. This CDR3 has 14 amino acids. Trimming cost V 11 bases and J 3 bases; bases outside gene matches: 8. CDR3: CARGGTGPNQPQHF. In nucleotides, the CDR3 is TGTGCCCGGGGGGGGACAGGGCCCAATCAGCCCCAGCATTTT.

The chain is built from TRBV14 and TRBJ2-3; TRBD1 aligns across 11 bases. CDR3 length: 16 residues. Germline V gene lookup returns CDR1 SGHDN and CDR2 FVKESK. The V gene end was trimmed by 2 bases and the J gene end by 5 bases; junction bases not matched to a gene: 6. CDR3 residues: CASSQIGQGAQDTQYF. The CDR3 DNA reads as TGTGCCAGCAGCCAAATTGGACAGGGGGCCCAAGATACGCAGTATTTT.